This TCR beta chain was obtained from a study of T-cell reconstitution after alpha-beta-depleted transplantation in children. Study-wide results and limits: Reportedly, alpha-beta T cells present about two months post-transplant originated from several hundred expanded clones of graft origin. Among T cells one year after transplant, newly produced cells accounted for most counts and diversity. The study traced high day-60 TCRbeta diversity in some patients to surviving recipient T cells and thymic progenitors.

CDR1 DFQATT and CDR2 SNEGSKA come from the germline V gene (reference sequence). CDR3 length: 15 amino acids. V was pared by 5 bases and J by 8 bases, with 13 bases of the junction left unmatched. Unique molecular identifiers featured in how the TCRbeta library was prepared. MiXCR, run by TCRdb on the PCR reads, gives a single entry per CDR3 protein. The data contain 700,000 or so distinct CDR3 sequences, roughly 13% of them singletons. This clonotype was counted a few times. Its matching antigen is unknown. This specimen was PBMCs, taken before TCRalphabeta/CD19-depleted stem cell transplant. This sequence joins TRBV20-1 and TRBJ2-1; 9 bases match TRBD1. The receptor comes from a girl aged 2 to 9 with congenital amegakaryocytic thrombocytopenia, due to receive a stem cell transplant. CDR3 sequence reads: CSAPEYQHRGHEQFF. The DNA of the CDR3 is TGCAGTGCTCCCGAGTATCAACACAGGGGGCATGAGCAGTTCTTC.